The count of the clone carrying this TCR beta chain is one. The target antigen is unknown. The libraries were made with immunoSEQ v3. Clones were sequenced by immunoSEQ multiplex PCR, and TCRdb holds only the in-frame ones, with some missing. The sample yields tens of thousands of clones, about 79% seen once. This entry belongs to a study of TIL therapy for anti-PD-1-resistant metastatic lung cancer. On the study more broadly: Tumors had a median PD-L1 proportion score of approximately 6%. Tumors carried a median around 1.4 non-synonymous mutations per megabase.

Overall study findings and caveats: Infused TIL clonotypes partially replaced the baseline blood repertoire, then decayed over months. Treatment-naive, never-smoker and oncogene-addicted patients were overrepresented in this highly selected cohort.

Indicated time point: pre-treatment sample, taken before nivolumab and TIL therapy. The CDR3 is 15 residues long. J gave up 7 bases and V 7 bases, and 14 bases lay outside the gene matches. From germline, CDR1 is SQVTM and CDR2 ANQGSEA. This chain links TRBV29-1 with TRBJ1-4; 8 bases are a match to TRBD1. Sequenced material: blood, taken at baseline. The sequence was obtained from a person aged 25 to 85 with non-small cell lung cancer. The CDR3 nucleotides are TGCAGCGCCGGAATAGCGGGACAGGTTGTTGAAAAACTGTTTTTT. Its translation is CSAGIAGQVVEKLFF.